These 29 T cell receptor beta chains were sequenced from one sample in a study of cytomegalovirus exposure and HLA in healthy donors. Method: immunoSEQ multiplex PCR; TCRdb's copy keeps in-frame clones and lacks some. The sample lists some 150,000 clones; approximately 88% were seen once. Sequencing input: PBMCs. These receptors originate from a young man in good health and CMV-seropositive.

The chain employs TRBV10-2 and TRBJ1-3, with 9 bases identical to TRBD1. Germline trimming cut 3 bases from V and 7 bases from J; bases unmatched to any gene: 7. The germline V gene encodes CDR1 WSHSY and CDR2 SAAADI. CDR3 length: 15 amino acids. Written as DNA, the CDR3 is TGCGCCAGCAGTGACCCCGGGACAGGGAGGAACACCATATATTTT. Encoded protein: CASSDPGTGRNTIYF.

The chain recombines TRBV7-8 with TRBJ2-7, with 8 positions matching TRBD1. Germline V gene lookup returns CDR1 SGHVS and CDR2 FQNEAQ. V dropped 6 bases and J dropped 5; count of bases not matched to a gene: 9. This CDR3 spans 14 amino acids. CDR3 loop: CASRRRDRTDEQYF. The CDR3 coding sequence is TGTGCCAGCAGACGGAGGGACAGGACGGACGAGCAGTACTTC.

The chain employs TRBV5-4 and TRBJ2-1; the D gene is possibly TRBD2 (6 bases). With 7 bases removed from V and 4 bases from J, the gap between germline ends came to 15 bases. The germline CDR1 and CDR2 sequences are SGHNT and YYREEE (reference sequence). CDR3 size: 14 residues. As DNA, the CDR3 is TGTGCCAGCGCCTTTAGCGGTCCTTACAATGAGCAGTTCTTC. Encoded protein: CASAFSGPYNEQFF.

The chain employs TRBV6-1 and TRBJ2-1; 11 bases are shared with TRBD2. V shed 1 base and J 2 bases; nucleotides not matched to a gene: 4. CDR1 and CDR2 from the germline V gene are MNHNS and SASEGT. This CDR3 is built from 17 residues. The CDR3 DNA follows: TGTGCCAGCAGTGAAGTAATACTAGCGGGGGCCTACAATGAGCAGTTCTTC. As protein: CASSEVILAGAYNEQFF.

The gene calls are TRBV13 and TRBJ1-3; TRBD1 is a possible D gene (5 bases). The V gene lost 6 bases and the J gene lost 1 base, with 7 bases spanning the gap. This CDR3 comprises 13 residues. Germline CDR1 is PRHDT and CDR2 is FYEKMQ (reference sequence). The CDR3 nucleotides are TGTGCCAGCAGGGGGGGGTCTGGAAACACCATATATTTT. This encodes CASRGGSGNTIYF.

The chain carries TRBV28 and TRBJ2-3, with D perhaps matching TRBD2 (5 bases). Germline CDR1 is MDHEN and CDR2 is SYDVKM. This CDR3 has 13 residues. V was clipped by 3 bases and J by 4 bases, with 8 bases between them. The CDR3 protein is CASSFREPDTQYF. The CDR3 nucleotides read TGTGCCAGCAGTTTTCGGGAACCAGATACGCAGTATTTT.

V gene TRBV5-1 combines with J gene TRBJ2-1; TRBD2 matches at 9 bases. This CDR3 contains 15 residues. From germline, CDR1 is SGHRS and CDR2 YFSETQ. V was pared by 4 bases and J by 1 base, with 3 bases of the junction left unmatched. The CDR3 loop reads CASSITSGSYNEQFF. The CDR3 nucleotides are TGCGCCAGCAGCATTACTAGCGGGTCCTACAATGAGCAGTTCTTC.

The chain couples TRBV19 to TRBJ2-7; 8 bases map to TRBD1. Unmatched junction bases numbered 9, after V lost 4 bases and J lost 1 base. The CDR3 is made up of 16 amino acids. Germline CDR1 LNHDA, CDR2 SQIVND (reference sequence). The CDR3 DNA sequence: TGTGCCAGTAGTAGAAGGCCGGGACAGGCTTCCTACGAGCAGTACTTC. Its translation is CASSRRPGQASYEQYF.

The gene calls are TRBV11-2 and TRBJ2-1; TRBD2 is a possible D gene (5 bases). This CDR3 is 13 amino acids long. The V gene lost 2 bases and the J gene lost 5 bases, with 7 bases spanning the gap. CDR1 is SGHAT and CDR2 is FQNNGV in the germline V gene. The CDR3 here is CASSLYGDNEQFF. The DNA for the CDR3 is TGTGCCAGCAGCTTATACGGGGACAATGAGCAGTTCTTC.

In regard to this clone: Other DNA sequences in the same sample also yield this CDR3. V gene TRBV11-2 combines with J gene TRBJ2-5; no definite D call. Germline CDR1 and CDR2: SGHAT and FQNNGV. V dropped 3 bases and J dropped 2 bases, with 7 bases sitting between them. This CDR3 is built from 13 residues. CDR3 nucleotides: TGTGCCAGCAGCTTGGGCAGACAAGAGACCCAGTACTTC. Its protein is CASSLGRQETQYF. Filled out from reference TRBV11-2 and TRBJ2-5, the complete variable domain reads EAGVAQSPRYKIIEKRQSVAFWCNPISGHATLYWYQQILGQGPKLLIQFQNNGVVDDSQLPKDRFSAERLKGVDSTLKIQPAKLEDSAVYLCASSLGRQETQYFGPGTRLLVL.

This chain connects TRBV9 to TRBJ2-7; 9 bases fit TRBD1. The CDR3 runs 15 residues. The trim removed 3 bases at V and 9 bases at J, leaving 13 bases unmatched. Germline V gene data show CDR1 as SGDLS and CDR2 as YYNGEE. CDR3 in amino acids: CASSASGQGTSAQYF. The CDR3 DNA reads TGTGCCAGCAGCGCCTCGGGACAGGGAACGTCGGCGCAGTACTTC.

The CDR3 loop reads CSVGVGGGELFF. In DNA form, the CDR3 reads TGCAGCGTTGGAGTGGGAGGCGGGGAGCTGTTTTTT. The chain recombines TRBV29-1 with TRBJ2-2, with D tentatively TRBD2 (6 bases). The CDR3 has 12 residues. Trimming took off 4 bases at V and 7 bases at J, with 10 bases between the two ends. Germline CDR1 reads SQVTM; CDR2 reads ANQGSEA.

The gene calls are TRBV28 and TRBJ2-7; no clear D gene. The V end lost 1 base, the J end lost 0 bases, and 10 bases lay between the germline ends. Germline values: CDR1 MDHEN, CDR2 SYDVKM. The CDR3 is made up of 15 amino acids. Here the CDR3 DNA reads TGTGCCAGCAGTTTATTCCAGGCCAACTCCTACGAGCAGTACTTC. Protein: CASSLFQANSYEQYF. Filled out from reference TRBV28 and TRBJ2-7, the complete variable domain reads DVKVTQSSRYLVKRTGEKVFLECVQDMDHENMFWYRQDPGLGLRLIYFSYDVKMKEKGDIPEGYSVSREKKERFSLILESASTNQTSMYLCASSLFQANSYEQYFGPGTRLTVT.

The genes are TRBV2 and TRBJ2-1; D call uncertain. The V end was cut by 7 bases, the J end by 5 bases, with 15 bases between. This CDR3 is built from 14 residues. CDR1 and CDR2 from the germline V gene are SNHLY and FYNNEI. CDR3 residues: CASKLKSENNEQFF. The CDR3 DNA follows: TGTGCCAGCAAGTTGAAGTCTGAGAACAATGAGCAGTTCTTC. Based on the CDR3 plus reference TRBV2 and TRBJ2-1, the full variable domain is EPEVTQTPSHQVTQMGQEVILRCVPISNHLYFYWYRQILGQKVEFLVSFYNNEISEKSEIFDDQFSVERPDGSNFTLKIRSTKLEDSAMYFCASKLKSENNEQFFGPGTRLTVL.

The rearrangement links TRBV29-1 to TRBJ2-1; possibly TRBD2 for D (7 bases). V lost 1 base and J lost 8, with 15 bases in between. The length of the CDR3 is 14 residues. Per the germline V gene, CDR1 is SQVTM and CDR2 is ANQGSEA. CDR3: CSVEGVWEGDEQFF. For the CDR3, the DNA is TGCAGCGTTGAAGGGGTCTGGGAGGGGGATGAGCAGTTCTTC.

The chain employs TRBV5-1 and TRBJ1-5; 7 bases are shared with TRBD1. Germline V gene lookup returns CDR1 SGHRS and CDR2 YFSETQ. The CDR3 extends over 16 amino acids. The J segment lost 1 base and the V segment lost 3 bases, leaving 7 bases of the junction unmatched. CDR3 sequence: CASSSRTGGSNQPQHF. CDR3 DNA: TGCGCCAGCAGCTCTAGGACAGGCGGCAGCAATCAGCCCCAGCATTTT. Based on the CDR3 plus reference TRBV5-1 and TRBJ1-5, the full variable domain is KAGVTQTPRYLIKTRGQQVTLSCSPISGHRSVSWYQQTPGQGLQFLFEYFSETQRNKGNFPGRFSGRQFSNSRSEMNVSTLELGDSALYLCASSSRTGGSNQPQHFGDGTRLSIL.

J is TRBJ2-2 and V is TRBV29-1; D call uncertain. Trimming left V 7 bases short and J 1 base short, with 10 bases between. The CDR3 loop spans 13 amino acids. Germline V gene sequence: CDR1 SQVTM, CDR2 ANQGSEA. CDR3 amino acids: CSGRRMNTGELFF. The DNA for the CDR3 is TGCAGCGGTCGCAGGATGAACACCGGGGAGCTGTTTTTT.

J is TRBJ2-1 and V is TRBV13; 7 positions match TRBD1. Germline CDR1 and CDR2: PRHDT and FYEKMQ (reference sequence). The ends lost 5 bases at V and 4 bases at J; junction bases unmatched: 2. The length of the CDR3 is 13 residues. DNA for the CDR3: TGTGCCAGCAGCCGGGGACAGTACAATGAGCAGTTCTTC. Its protein is CASSRGQYNEQFF.

The V gene is TRBV10-1, the J gene TRBJ1-6; no clear D gene. The V and J ends lost 5 bases and 6 bases respectively, with 8 bases between them. The CDR3 runs 13 residues. The germline CDR1 and CDR2 sequences are WNHNN and SYGVQD (reference sequence). The DNA of the CDR3 is TGCGCCAGCAGTCCCGGGGTTAATTCACCCCTCCACTTT. This encodes CASSPGVNSPLHF.

The V call is TRBV28, the J call TRBJ2-5, with 7 bases that match TRBD1. The CDR3 runs 18 residues. Germline CDR1 is MDHEN and CDR2 is SYDVKM. The trim removed 5 bases at V and 0 bases at J, leaving 15 bases unmatched. The DNA of the CDR3 is TGTGCCAGCAGTCCCTATAACCAGGGACAGAGGTACCAAGAGACCCAGTACTTC. Amino acid sequence: CASSPYNQGQRYQETQYF.

The chain employs TRBV18 and TRBJ2-2, with D possibly TRBD2 on 5 matching bases. V lost 3 bases and J 7 bases, leaving 18 bases between the germline ends. Germline CDR1 is KGHSH and CDR2 is LQKENI. CDR3 length: 16 residues. The CDR3 coding sequence is TGTGCCAGCTCACCTAACAGTCGGGGTTACGACGGGGAGCTGTTTTTT. Translating gives CASSPNSRGYDGELFF.

The rearrangement uses TRBV6-5 and TRBJ1-1; D gene unclear. Trimming shortened V by 7 bases and J by 5 bases, and 11 bases separated the two germline ends. The CDR3 is made up of 12 amino acids. CDR1 is MNHEY and CDR2 is SVGAGI in the germline V gene. CDR3 amino acids: CASTSPRTEAFF. CDR3 nucleotides: TGTGCCAGCACGAGCCCGCGGACTGAAGCTTTCTTT.

The genes are TRBV10-3 and TRBJ1-6; TRBD1 might be the D (5 bases). The CDR3 extends over 15 amino acids. Trimming removed 0 bases at V and 10 bases at J, with 13 bases between. CDR1 and CDR2 from the germline V gene are ENHRY and SYGVKD. The DNA of the CDR3 is TGTGCCATCAGTGAGTCGGGTCAGGGAGGATCACCCCTCCACTTT. Protein product: CAISESGQGGSPLHF.

The rearrangement uses TRBV27 and TRBJ2-4; 13 nucleotides agree with TRBD2. The length of the CDR3 is 13 residues. With V trimmed by 6 bases and J by 9 bases, 2 bases remained unmatched. Germline V gene lookup returns CDR1 MNHEY and CDR2 SMNVEV (reference sequence). DNA of the CDR3: TGTGCCAGCAGGAGGACTAGCGGGGGCATTCAGTACTTC. It specifies CASRRTSGGIQYF.

This clone was counted a few times. The chain joins TRBV30 to TRBJ1-1; D remains ambiguous. Deletions cut 4 bases from V and 4 bases from J, with 7 bases between. CDR1 and CDR2 from the germline V gene are GTSNPN and SVGIG (reference sequence). The CDR3 is 11 amino acids. In DNA form, the CDR3 reads TGTGCCTGGACCTTACTCACTGAAGCTTTCTTT. Translation: CAWTLLTEAFF.

The rearrangement links TRBV19 to TRBJ2-7; the D gene is possibly TRBD1 (5 bases). The germline CDR1 and CDR2 sequences are LNHDA and SQIVND (reference sequence). CDR3 size: 13 residues. With 5 bases removed from V and 1 base from J, the gap between germline ends came to 9 bases. The CDR3 nucleotides read TGTGCCAGTAGTGCAGGGCCATCCTACGAGCAGTACTTC. This translates into CASSAGPSYEQYF.

This chain links TRBV6-5 with TRBJ1-4; perhaps TRBD1 as D (5 bases). CDR3 length: 15 amino acids. Per the germline V gene, CDR1 is MNHEY and CDR2 is SVGAGI. Trimming removed 2 bases from V and 7 bases from J, with 14 bases in between. CDR3 residues: CASSYGRVGGEKLFF. CDR3 nucleotides: TGTGCCAGCAGTTACGGCAGGGTCGGTGGTGAAAAACTGTTTTTT.

The gene calls are TRBV5-8 and TRBJ2-1; a possible D gene is TRBD1 (6 bases). V was clipped by 3 bases and J by 2 bases, with 12 bases between them. The CDR3 runs 15 residues. Germline CDR1 and CDR2: SGHTS and YDEGEE. CDR3 in DNA: TGTGCCAGCAGCTCTCGGGACACAACCTACAATGAGCAGTTCTTC. Amino acid sequence: CASSSRDTTYNEQFF.

This clone appeared a single time. This chain uses TRBV11-2 with TRBJ1-2; 8 bases line up with TRBD1. Germline V lookup: CDR1 SGHAT, CDR2 FQNNGV. The V gene end was trimmed by 5 bases and the J gene end by 7 bases; junction bases not matched to a gene: 12. CDR3 length: 15 amino acids. In DNA form, the CDR3 reads TGTGCCAGCAGCCCCCCCCGACAGGGGACGGCTGGCTACACCTTC. Protein: CASSPPRQGTAGYTF.